These T cell receptor beta chains were read from a single sample in a study of T cell responses to AZD1222 COVID-19 vaccine. Method: immunoSEQ multiplex PCR; TCRdb's copy keeps in-frame clones and lacks some. The sample holds some 71,000 clones; about four fifths are singletons and the top ten take about 10%. The sequencing used peripheral blood, collected on day 0 of AZD1222 vaccination. Every receptor here comes from an adult in good health. CDR3s leave out the opening cysteine and the closing phenylalanine or tryptophan. Each record gives: V gene, J gene, clone size, CDR3 length, D gene, CDR3 protein. The D gene is left open where the match is weak. The size of a clone is reported for some rows only, either as once, few or many, or as a class for expanded clones.

v_call: TRBV6-2/TRBV6-3
j_call: TRBJ2-5
clone_size: NA
cdr3_length: 16
d_call: TRBD2
cdr3_aa: ASSPQPRLAGYQETQY

v_call: TRBV4-2
j_call: TRBJ2-5
clone_size: few
cdr3_length: 14
d_call: TRBD2
cdr3_aa: ASSRRLAGDRETQY

v_call: TRBV19
j_call: TRBJ1-4
clone_size: NA
cdr3_length: 12
d_call: NA
cdr3_aa: ASSIQLRDEKLF

v_call: TRBV7-6
j_call: TRBJ2-5
clone_size: NA
cdr3_length: 13
d_call: NA
cdr3_aa: ASSPGAILQETQY

v_call: TRBV11-2
j_call: TRBJ1-1
clone_size: NA
cdr3_length: 13
d_call: NA
cdr3_aa: ASSLEGGKNTEAF

v_call: TRBV4-3
j_call: TRBJ2-2
clone_size: NA
cdr3_length: 15
d_call: TRBD2
cdr3_aa: ASSQVASTSGGVKLF

v_call: TRBV4-2
j_call: TRBJ2-7
clone_size: NA
cdr3_length: 15
d_call: NA
cdr3_aa: ASSQNPSGLLAYEQY

v_call: TRBV7-9
j_call: TRBJ1-2
clone_size: NA
cdr3_length: 14
d_call: NA
cdr3_aa: ASSLDVVRGPYGYT

v_call: TRBV7-9
j_call: TRBJ2-7
clone_size: many
cdr3_length: 11
d_call: NA
cdr3_aa: ASSTATSYEQY

v_call: TRBV2
j_call: TRBJ1-4
clone_size: NA
cdr3_length: 13
d_call: NA
cdr3_aa: ASSRRKAANEKLF

v_call: TRBV2
j_call: TRBJ2-2
clone_size: once
cdr3_length: 12
d_call: TRBD1
cdr3_aa: ASSQQGSTGELF

v_call: TRBV7-2
j_call: TRBJ2-7
clone_size: few
cdr3_length: 13
d_call: TRBD1
cdr3_aa: ASSAGTGGFYEQY

v_call: TRBV5-6
j_call: TRBJ1-2
clone_size: NA
cdr3_length: 11
d_call: NA
cdr3_aa: ASSLGTVGGYT

v_call: TRBV28
j_call: TRBJ1-5
clone_size: NA
cdr3_length: 13
d_call: TRBD1
cdr3_aa: ASSPGTGNNQPQH

v_call: TRBV7-9
j_call: TRBJ2-7
clone_size: once
cdr3_length: 13
d_call: TRBD1
cdr3_aa: ASSPGTGGWDEQY

v_call: TRBV6-6
j_call: TRBJ2-5
clone_size: NA
cdr3_length: 12
d_call: NA
cdr3_aa: ASSYSNGGETQY

v_call: TRBV19
j_call: TRBJ1-4
clone_size: few
cdr3_length: 12
d_call: NA
cdr3_aa: ASSIGTLNEKLF

v_call: TRBV19
j_call: TRBJ1-1
clone_size: NA
cdr3_length: 14
d_call: TRBD1
cdr3_aa: ASSTGWTGGGTEAF

v_call: TRBV7-3
j_call: TRBJ2-3
clone_size: few
cdr3_length: 11
d_call: NA
cdr3_aa: ASSPSGWGTQY

v_call: TRBV19
j_call: TRBJ1-5
clone_size: NA
cdr3_length: 13
d_call: NA
cdr3_aa: ASSIQGLGNQPQH

v_call: TRBV5-6
j_call: TRBJ2-7
clone_size: NA
cdr3_length: 12
d_call: NA
cdr3_aa: ASSFFSGSHEQY

v_call: TRBV28
j_call: TRBJ1-2
clone_size: NA
cdr3_length: 10
d_call: NA
cdr3_aa: ASSFRNYGYT

v_call: TRBV3-1/TRBV3-2
j_call: TRBJ2-7
clone_size: NA
cdr3_length: 14
d_call: NA
cdr3_aa: ASSQDFWGSSYEQY

v_call: TRBV9
j_call: TRBJ1-2
clone_size: NA
cdr3_length: 13
d_call: TRBD1
cdr3_aa: ASSLGTGANYGYT

v_call: TRBV6-5
j_call: TRBJ2-2
clone_size: few
cdr3_length: 12
d_call: TRBD1
cdr3_aa: ASSYGQGIGELF

v_call: TRBV7-9
j_call: TRBJ1-6
clone_size: NA
cdr3_length: 13
d_call: TRBD1
cdr3_aa: ASSLGTGDNSPLH

v_call: TRBV5-4
j_call: TRBJ2-7
clone_size: NA
cdr3_length: 11
d_call: NA
cdr3_aa: ASSLRDRYEQY

v_call: TRBV11-3
j_call: TRBJ2-1
clone_size: NA
cdr3_length: 9
d_call: NA
cdr3_aa: ASSTGDEQF

v_call: TRBV7-3
j_call: TRBJ2-1
clone_size: NA
cdr3_length: 14
d_call: TRBD2
cdr3_aa: ASSLSSGGIYNEQF

v_call: TRBV7-9
j_call: TRBJ2-1
clone_size: NA
cdr3_length: 13
d_call: NA
cdr3_aa: ASSLSRGGDSEQF

v_call: TRBV28
j_call: TRBJ2-2
clone_size: once
cdr3_length: 13
d_call: TRBD1
cdr3_aa: ASSSTGTGHGELF

v_call: TRBV14
j_call: TRBJ2-7
clone_size: NA
cdr3_length: 15
d_call: TRBD1
cdr3_aa: ASSRLRGTGSSYEQY

v_call: TRBV5-4
j_call: TRBJ1-3
clone_size: many
cdr3_length: 12
d_call: NA
cdr3_aa: ASSLLGSGNTIY

v_call: TRBV11-2
j_call: TRBJ1-2
clone_size: NA
cdr3_length: 13
d_call: NA
cdr3_aa: ASRSSSGPEGLLT

v_call: TRBV28
j_call: TRBJ2-6
clone_size: NA
cdr3_length: 13
d_call: NA
cdr3_aa: ASISRGAGANVLT

v_call: TRBV18
j_call: TRBJ2-1
clone_size: once
cdr3_length: 15
d_call: TRBD2
cdr3_aa: ASSPASGGVSYNEQF

v_call: TRBV5-5
j_call: TRBJ1-4
clone_size: NA
cdr3_length: 12
d_call: NA
cdr3_aa: ASSLEMGTRKLF

v_call: TRBV6-1
j_call: TRBJ2-5
clone_size: NA
cdr3_length: 12
d_call: NA
cdr3_aa: ASSEQSYQETQY

v_call: TRBV7-9
j_call: TRBJ1-2
clone_size: NA
cdr3_length: 12
d_call: TRBD1
cdr3_aa: ASSFSTGTYGYT

v_call: TRBV19
j_call: TRBJ1-1
clone_size: NA
cdr3_length: 12
d_call: NA
cdr3_aa: ASKGGTLNTEAF

v_call: TRBV28
j_call: TRBJ2-1
clone_size: NA
cdr3_length: 12
d_call: NA
cdr3_aa: ASSLPRLGNEQF

v_call: TRBV6-1
j_call: TRBJ1-1
clone_size: few
cdr3_length: 11
d_call: NA
cdr3_aa: ASSEEGGTEAF

v_call: TRBV6-5
j_call: TRBJ2-1
clone_size: NA
cdr3_length: 9
d_call: NA
cdr3_aa: ASSPSHEQF

v_call: TRBV7-8
j_call: TRBJ1-2
clone_size: few
cdr3_length: 13
d_call: NA
cdr3_aa: ASSYSSAGTDGYT

v_call: TRBV28
j_call: TRBJ2-7
clone_size: once
cdr3_length: 12
d_call: TRBD2
cdr3_aa: ASSVAGIPYEQY

v_call: TRBV18
j_call: TRBJ1-4
clone_size: NA
cdr3_length: 13
d_call: NA
cdr3_aa: ASSPGAGTNEKLF

v_call: TRBV7-9
j_call: TRBJ1-1
clone_size: NA
cdr3_length: 13
d_call: NA
cdr3_aa: ASAGGLRSPTEAF

v_call: TRBV6-5
j_call: TRBJ1-1
clone_size: NA
cdr3_length: 13
d_call: TRBD1
cdr3_aa: ASNREPGQGDRAF

v_call: TRBV2
j_call: TRBJ1-3
clone_size: NA
cdr3_length: 13
d_call: NA
cdr3_aa: ASSEQGVTGNTIY

v_call: TRBV19
j_call: TRBJ1-2
clone_size: NA
cdr3_length: 13
d_call: TRBD1
cdr3_aa: ASSMGGTEIHGYT

v_call: TRBV5-1
j_call: TRBJ2-1
clone_size: NA
cdr3_length: 13
d_call: NA
cdr3_aa: ASSSSDINYNEQF

v_call: TRBV28
j_call: TRBJ1-1
clone_size: few
cdr3_length: 12
d_call: TRBD1
cdr3_aa: ASRTGDLNTEAF